Here is one TCR beta chain with its context. Its recognized antigen is unknown. Nothing much larger sits one base from this clone, and base qualities are not available. The sample comes from a study of cytomegalovirus exposure and HLA in healthy donors (dated by TCRdb to 2015 to 2018). Concerning the study at large: According to a later analysis, the 120 validation repertoires were produced on the same platform as the roughly 720 repertoires of the first cohort. The study aimed to test whether cataloging public T cell receptors could reveal signatures of past pathogen exposure. In addition to the first cohort of about 650 subjects, a separate validation cohort of around 110 different subjects was used. High-throughput TCR immunosequencing, statistical association of individual TCRs with disease status, and machine learning were combined to predict cytomegalovirus infection status.

The germline V end is reduced by 6 bases and the J end by 4 bases; junction bases left unmatched: 7. The CDR3 numbers 15 residues from cysteine through phenylalanine. Just CDR3 DNA is preserved here, 45 bases in frame from base 1. The germline V gene provides CDR1 MNHEY and CDR2 SVGAGI. Donors formed part of the validation cohort, which comprised 120 subjects and was distinct from the first cohort of roughly 600 subjects. Receptor amplification or capture employed the immunoSEQ multiplex PCR assay. On the authors' methods: A statistical classification framework was built for diagnosing cytomegalovirus status from the catalog of TCR beta chain sequences. Here the immuneACCESS table is served through TCRdb, limited to in-frame sequences with V and J called. Missing clones are a known gap in these copies; in checked studies unresolved V genes cover under half, and the rest lacks a known reason. For V, J and clone size, that table is used; D and trimming come from the DNA. Recorded for this sample are about 88,000 clones; almost 85% of them occurred a single time. In total, the top ten clones hold about 12% of the sample.

Points the paper makes about the study in general: Of the cluster scores, approximately 95% were above 0 in a later analysis, which found that TCRs clustered in the first cohort also tended to co-occur in the approximately 120 validation repertoires. A total of 150 to 200 TCR beta chains were listed by the study as associated with cytomegalovirus. The authors suggested that the approach could potentially be extended to other disease states and immunological phenotypes. In vitro tests confirmed that a few of the cytomegalovirus-associated TCR beta chains recognize cytomegalovirus antigens. A later analysis had no HLA typing for the validation cohort, so co-occurrence there was scored across all 110 or so repertoires. Across donors, most TCR sequences were observed very rarely, whereas some public TCRs were present in many individuals. Cytomegalovirus status was reported to be diagnosed by the classifier with high specificity and sensitivity in both the original and validation cohorts.

The clonotype was recovered from a young woman in good health and CMV-seropositive. Sequencing was carried out using PBMCs. The chain is assembled from TRBV6-5 and TRBJ2-7; 12 junctional bases match TRBD2. CDR3 protein: CASRDLAGGRYEQYF. The DNA sequence is given as TGTGCCAGCAGGGACCTAGCGGGGGGGCGTTACGAGCAGTACTTC.